The sequence of this TCR beta chain was determined in a study of cytomegalovirus exposure and HLA in healthy donors (dated by TCRdb to the late 2010s). In the study overall: According to an earlier analysis of 550 to 700 of the donors, some 180 million T cells yielded 117 million unique TCR beta sequences and around 280 Gb of sequence data. On average, roughly 250,000 unique TCR beta nucleotide sequences were sequenced per donor among fewer than 500 genotyped donors of the cohort, with roughly 18% of those sequences being non-productive. The number of typed donors differed by locus: about 629-630 for A, B, C, DRB1 and DQB1; 500 to 550 for DQA1; 606 for DPA1; and some 430 for DPB1. High-throughput TCR immunosequencing, statistical association of individual TCRs with disease status, and machine learning were combined to predict cytomegalovirus infection status. The study was designed to test whether signatures of past pathogen exposure could be identified by cataloging public T cell receptors. An early release that covered fewer than 750 HLA-typed donors contained approximately 300 gigabases of sequencing data and tens of millions of unique TCR sequences. The study profiled the T cell repertoires of hundreds of subjects by immunosequencing and related them to cytomegalovirus serostatus. A few DR-DQ haplotypes were handled as single units for association and clustering because linkage in the cohort was strong. A later genetic analysis used genome-wide SNP genotypes for about 65% of the 666 donors, treating that subset as a discovery cohort. Besides the first cohort of around 700 subjects, a separate validation cohort made up of roughly 120 different subjects was used. The later analysis used no new phenotypic data to find candidate immune exposures, relying instead on TCR beta sequences and their occurrence across donors. Alongside the repertoire data, information on donor age, sex, ethnicity and CMV serostatus was compiled. To decide whether each TCR beta V gene segment behaved as functional or pseudogenic, an earlier analysis of over 500 of the donors relied on high-throughput TCR beta sequencing. A later analysis re-examined previously published TCR beta repertoires from more than 550 donors and added high-resolution HLA genotyping to investigate patterns of TCR occurrence. Of the approximately 370 genotyped donors, roughly 76% were placed in the genetic ancestry cluster associated with self-reported Caucasian donors. HLA typing included class I and class II loci at four-digit resolution. All discovery cohort repertoires had been generated using a single sequencing platform.

The cohort consisted of 666 healthy bone marrow donors. Cohort members were all nominally healthy when sampled, although unrecorded immune exposures were likely present. The donor tested CMV seronegative and was one of the 352 seronegative cohort members. A peripheral blood sample was collected from each donor, and TCR beta sequencing was performed on peripheral blood mononuclear cells. The Qiagen DNeasy Blood Extraction Kit was used to extract genomic DNA from the blood cell samples. The CDR3 runs 13 residues from the cysteine to the phenylalanine. Only the CDR3 DNA is retained, 39 bases long and in frame from the first base. CDR1 and CDR2 were assigned from the germline V gene (reference sequence) as LNHNV and YYDKDF. V trim: 7 bases; J trim: 8 bases; unmatched bases: 7. Library prep was done by the immunoSEQ multiplex PCR assay. For the multiplex PCR, a mixture combining 60 forward primers for TCR Vbeta segments and 13 reverse primers for TCR Jbeta segments was used. A multiplex PCR assay on genomic DNA amplified the CDR3 region of rearranged TCR beta genes. The amplified TCR beta libraries were sequenced on the Illumina HiSeq System as 87-base-pair reads. The published analysis was carried out like this. Across the 670 or so repertoires, a later analysis counted 78 million or so unique TCR beta chains, 9.5 million to 12 million of which were shared by at least two donors. A nearest-neighbor algorithm error-corrected the raw reads and collapsed the reads into unique sequences, merging closely related sequences to remove PCR and sequencing errors. CDR3 sequences were aligned to IMGT reference sequences to assign V, D and J gene segments. Each retained sequence needed at least a six-nucleotide match to both a V gene segment and a J gene segment. Rearrangements were called productive when the CDR3 lacked stop codons and stayed in frame with V and J; all others were non-productive. Following IMGT convention, CDR3 was defined as the stretch from the second conserved V-encoded cysteine to the conserved J-encoded phenylalanine. Sequences without an unambiguous match to a single V gene segment were excluded from the earlier analysis of several hundred of the donors. An earlier analysis of a few hundred of the donors called V segments functional above 56.7% productive rearrangements and segregating when the between-donor standard deviation exceeded 5%. A statistical classification framework was developed to diagnose cytomegalovirus status using the catalog of TCR beta chain sequences. In a later analysis, TCR nucleotide sequences were compared against IMGT/GENE-DB human TR gene sequences so that V and J genes could be assigned. In a later analysis, CDR3 sequences and most-parsimonious VDJ recombination scenarios were assigned using the TCRdist pipeline. In a later analysis, every TCR beta chain was defined by the combination of its CDR3 amino acid sequence and its V-gene family, and reads without a unique V-gene family were dropped. As a way to deal with suspected cross-contamination and a sequencing artifact, a later analysis dropped roughly 600 nucleotide sequences that were highly shared and had low generation probability. For each public chain, a later analysis derived a clonal expansion index from normalized ranks of inferred template counts within each repertoire. In a later analysis, generation probabilities were computed with a VDJ recombination model fitted to out-of-frame rearrangements, and the resulting probabilities were checked against IGoR. A later analysis scored TCR-TCR, TCR-HLA and TCR-CMV co-occurrence with hypergeometric tests, applying a repertoire-size bias correction to TCR pairs. In a later analysis, false discovery rates were estimated by permuting HLA or CMV assignments 20 times. In a later analysis, co-occurring TCRs were grouped using DBSCAN, and TCRdist sequence similarity was added for clustering within HLA-allele-positive subsets. For co-occurrence clustering, repertoires with fewer than 30,000 or more than 120,000 public chains were excluded, along with several repertoires with anomalous nucleotide sharing. As stored in TCRdb, this immuneACCESS dataset retains in-frame rearrangements with V and J assigned. A fraction of the clones does not appear; measured against another copy, unresolved V genes explain less than half of the discrepancy, and the remainder lacks a known reason. From that table come the V and J calls and clone size; the DNA was used to work out D and trimming. The sample profile shows about 150,000 clones; around 75% of them were found once. The ten top clones hold over 1.1% of the sample.

Regarding this clone: Its cognate antigen has yet to be identified. No much larger clonotype is one base removed from it; base qualities were not supplied.

Overall study results and their limits: A total of some 180 TCR beta chains were listed by the study as associated with cytomegalovirus. In both the original and validation cohorts, the classifier was reported to diagnose cytomegalovirus status with high specificity and sensitivity. Because HLA typing was unavailable for some donors at each locus, only the typed subset was used in association tests. While some public TCRs were present in many individuals, most TCR sequences turned up only very rarely across donors. At a false discovery rate of 0.05, a later analysis linked approximately 18,000 TCR beta sequences to specific HLA alleles. A later analysis found that HLA-associated TCR beta chains were more clonally expanded and had lower generation probabilities than equally common non-associated chains. A later analysis reported that several top co-occurrence clusters appeared linked to parvovirus B19, influenza, CMV and Epstein-Barr virus. According to a later genetic analysis, donors in an Asian-associated ancestry cluster had fewer N-insertions in productive TCRs than the roughly 700-donor mean. A group of highly shared sequence variants was considered likely to be a technical artifact of the sequencing pipeline. Strong co-occurrence of HLA alleles, especially DR and DQ, made assigning TCR associations to individual alleles difficult. Roughly uniform sequencing depth across donors was assumed in presence/absence analyses, although this assumption may not hold. Broadly in line with IMGT annotations, most TCR beta V segments showed up in productive rearrangements about 90% or about 30% of the time in an earlier analysis of 587 of the donors. An association between a missense DCLRE1C variant and V-gene and J-gene trimming of TCR beta chains was found in a later genetic analysis and replicated in an independent cohort. In vitro tests confirmed that three of the cytomegalovirus-associated TCR beta chains recognize cytomegalovirus antigens. In this cohort, only TCR beta chains were sequenced, and detectable features were limited by the absence of alpha or paired-chain data. Because the 87-base-pair reads could not distinguish some IMGT-functional V segments, including TRBV6-2 and TRBV6-3, those segments were excluded. According to the authors, the approach could potentially be generalized to other disease states and immunological phenotypes. A further reported finding was that TCR beta sequences accurately predicted the HLA-A and HLA-B alleles for most subjects in the first cohort. In a later analysis, most CMV-associated TCR beta chains were found to appear HLA-restricted, with HLA associations seemingly driven largely by CMV exposure. Roughly 15 rarely observed V segments, including chromosome 9 orphons, were excluded from the earlier analysis of almost 600 of the donors because counts were too low. In a later analysis, the rate of TCR association differed among HLA loci, with DRB1 alleles having the most associated TCRs and HLA-C alleles having the fewest. CMV serostatus was the only immune exposure information available for the cohort. Correlated functional status among segregating V segments might reflect linkage disequilibrium, but an unknown experimental factor could not be ruled out.

The chain is made from TRBV15 and TRBJ2-1, with TRBD2 matching 8 junction bases. Sample: PBMCs. The TCR sequence derives from a man aged 18 to 29 in good health and CMV-seronegative. The CDR3 region has the sequence CATISGRGYEQFF. The nucleotide sequence is TGTGCCACCATAAGCGGGAGAGGCTATGAGCAGTTCTTC.